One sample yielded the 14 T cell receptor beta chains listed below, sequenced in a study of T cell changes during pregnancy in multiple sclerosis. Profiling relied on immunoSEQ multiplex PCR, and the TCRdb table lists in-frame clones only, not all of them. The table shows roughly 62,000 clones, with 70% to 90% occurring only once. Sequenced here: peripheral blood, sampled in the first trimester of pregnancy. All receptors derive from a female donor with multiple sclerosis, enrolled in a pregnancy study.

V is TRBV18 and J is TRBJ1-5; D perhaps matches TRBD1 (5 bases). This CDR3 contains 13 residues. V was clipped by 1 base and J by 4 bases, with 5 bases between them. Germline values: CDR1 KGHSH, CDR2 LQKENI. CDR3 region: CASSPQGNQPQHF. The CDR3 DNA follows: TGTGCCAGCTCACCACAGGGGAATCAGCCCCAGCATTTT.

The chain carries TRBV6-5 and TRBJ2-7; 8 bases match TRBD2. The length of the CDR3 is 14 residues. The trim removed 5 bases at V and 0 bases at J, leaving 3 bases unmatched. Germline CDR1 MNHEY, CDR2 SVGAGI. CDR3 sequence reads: CASSAGLGSYEQYF. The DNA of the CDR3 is TGTGCCAGCAGTGCGGGACTAGGCTCCTACGAGCAGTACTTC.

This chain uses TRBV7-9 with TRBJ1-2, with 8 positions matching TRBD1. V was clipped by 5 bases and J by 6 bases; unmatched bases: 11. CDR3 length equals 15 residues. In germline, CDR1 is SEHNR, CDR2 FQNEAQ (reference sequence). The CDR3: CASSVLEDRADGYTF. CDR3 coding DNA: TGTGCCAGCAGCGTTTTAGAGGACAGGGCCGATGGCTACACCTTC. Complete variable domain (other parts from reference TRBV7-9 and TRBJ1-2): DTGVSQNPRHKITKRGQNVTFRCDPISEHNRLYWYRQTLGQGPEFLTYFQNEAQLEKSRLLSDRFSAERPKGSFSTLEIQRTEQGDSAMYLCASSVLEDRADGYTFGSGTRLTVV.

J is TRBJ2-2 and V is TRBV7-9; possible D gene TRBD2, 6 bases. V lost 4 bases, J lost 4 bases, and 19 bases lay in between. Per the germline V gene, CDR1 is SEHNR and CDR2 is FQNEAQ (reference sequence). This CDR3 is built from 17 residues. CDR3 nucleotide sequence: TGTGCCAGCAGCTCACCTGTAGCGGCCCTGGGCACCGGGGAGCTGTTTTTT. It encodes CASSSPVAALGTGELFF. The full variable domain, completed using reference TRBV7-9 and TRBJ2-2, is DTGVSQNPRHKITKRGQNVTFRCDPISEHNRLYWYRQTLGQGPEFLTYFQNEAQLEKSRLLSDRFSAERPKGSFSTLEIQRTEQGDSAMYLCASSSPVAALGTGELFFGEGSRLTVL.

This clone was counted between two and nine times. CDR3 sequence: CASSLGQGGADTQYF. CDR3 nucleotides: TGCGCCAGCAGCTTGGGACAGGGAGGTGCAGATACGCAGTATTTT. The rearrangement joins TRBV5-1 to TRBJ2-3, with TRBD1 as a possible D gene (7 bases). Trimming took 0 bases from V and 4 from J, leaving 12 bases between them. The CDR3 has 15 residues. In germline, CDR1 is SGHRS, CDR2 YFSETQ. The entire variable domain, with the rest obtained from reference TRBV5-1 and TRBJ2-3, is as follows: KAGVTQTPRYLIKTRGQQVTLSCSPISGHRSVSWYQQTPGQGLQFLFEYFSETQRNKGNFPGRFSGRQFSNSRSEMNVSTLELGDSALYLCASSLGQGGADTQYFGPGTRLTVL.

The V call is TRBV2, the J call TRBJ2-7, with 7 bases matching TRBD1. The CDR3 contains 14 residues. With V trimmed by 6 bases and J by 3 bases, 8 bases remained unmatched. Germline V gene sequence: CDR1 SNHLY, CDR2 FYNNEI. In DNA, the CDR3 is TGTGCCAGCAGAAACAAGGGGGCCTTCTACGAGCAGTACTTC. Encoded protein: CASRNKGAFYEQYF. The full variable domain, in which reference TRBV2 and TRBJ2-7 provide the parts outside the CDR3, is EPEVTQTPSHQVTQMGQEVILRCVPISNHLYFYWYRQILGQKVEFLVSFYNNEISEKSEIFDDQFSVERPDGSNFTLKIRSTKLEDSAMYFCASRNKGAFYEQYFGPGTRLTVT.

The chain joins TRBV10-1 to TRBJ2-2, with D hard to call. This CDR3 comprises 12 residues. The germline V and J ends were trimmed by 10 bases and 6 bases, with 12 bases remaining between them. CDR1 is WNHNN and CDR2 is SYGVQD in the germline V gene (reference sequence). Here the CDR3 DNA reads TGCGCCAACCTATGTAGTCCCGGGGAGCTGTTTTTT. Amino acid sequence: CANLCSPGELFF.

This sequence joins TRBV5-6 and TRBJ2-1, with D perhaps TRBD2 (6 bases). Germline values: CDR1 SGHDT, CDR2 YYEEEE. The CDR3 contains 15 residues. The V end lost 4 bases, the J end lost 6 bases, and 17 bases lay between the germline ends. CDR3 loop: CASSGAAGIGNEQFF. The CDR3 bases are TGTGCCAGCAGCGGGGCGGCGGGGATTGGCAATGAGCAGTTCTTC. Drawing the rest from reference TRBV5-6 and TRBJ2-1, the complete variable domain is DAGVTQSPTHLIKTRGQQVTLRCSPKSGHDTVSWYQQALGQGPQFIFQYYEEEERQRGNFPDRFSGHQFPNYSSELNVNALLLGDSALYLCASSGAAGIGNEQFFGPGTRLTVL.

The CDR3 DNA follows: TGTGCCATCAGTGAGCCAAAACTTTTTCGGGGCACCGGGGAGCTGTTTTTT. This gives the protein CAISEPKLFRGTGELFF. The V and J genes are TRBV10-3 and TRBJ2-2, with TRBD2 as a possible D gene (5 bases). Germline CDR1 and CDR2: ENHRY and SYGVKD. V shed 2 bases and J shed 4 bases, with 17 bases lying between them. This CDR3 is built from 17 residues.

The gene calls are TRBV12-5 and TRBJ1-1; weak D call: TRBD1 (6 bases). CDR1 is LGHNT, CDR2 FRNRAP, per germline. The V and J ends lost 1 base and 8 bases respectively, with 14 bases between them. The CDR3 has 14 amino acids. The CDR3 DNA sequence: TGTGCTAGTGGTTTGGGAGGACAGTCAAGCGAAGCTTTCTTT. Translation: CASGLGGQSSEAFF.

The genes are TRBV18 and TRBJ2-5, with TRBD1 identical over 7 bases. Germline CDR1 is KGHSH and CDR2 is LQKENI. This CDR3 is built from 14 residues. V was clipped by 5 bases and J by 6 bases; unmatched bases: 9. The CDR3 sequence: CASSRGQSVKTQYF. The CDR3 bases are TGTGCCAGCTCAAGGGGACAGTCGGTCAAGACCCAGTACTTC.

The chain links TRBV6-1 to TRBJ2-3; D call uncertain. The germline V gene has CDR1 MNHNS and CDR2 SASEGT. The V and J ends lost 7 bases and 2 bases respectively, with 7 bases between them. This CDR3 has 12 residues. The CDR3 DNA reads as TGTGCCAGCACCGGTGACACAGATACGCAGTATTTT. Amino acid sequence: CASTGDTDTQYF.

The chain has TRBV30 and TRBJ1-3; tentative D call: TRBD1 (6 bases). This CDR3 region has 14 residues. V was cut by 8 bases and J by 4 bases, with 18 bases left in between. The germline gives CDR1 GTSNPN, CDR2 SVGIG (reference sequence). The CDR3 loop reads CAILWTDRGNTIYF. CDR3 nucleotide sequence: TGTGCCATCCTGTGGACAGACAGAGGAAACACCATATATTTT.

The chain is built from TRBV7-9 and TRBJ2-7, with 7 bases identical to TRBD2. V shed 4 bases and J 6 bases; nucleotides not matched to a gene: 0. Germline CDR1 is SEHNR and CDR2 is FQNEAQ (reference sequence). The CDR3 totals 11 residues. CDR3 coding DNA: TGTGCCAGCAGCTGGACTAGCGAGCAGTACTTC. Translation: CASSWTSEQYF.